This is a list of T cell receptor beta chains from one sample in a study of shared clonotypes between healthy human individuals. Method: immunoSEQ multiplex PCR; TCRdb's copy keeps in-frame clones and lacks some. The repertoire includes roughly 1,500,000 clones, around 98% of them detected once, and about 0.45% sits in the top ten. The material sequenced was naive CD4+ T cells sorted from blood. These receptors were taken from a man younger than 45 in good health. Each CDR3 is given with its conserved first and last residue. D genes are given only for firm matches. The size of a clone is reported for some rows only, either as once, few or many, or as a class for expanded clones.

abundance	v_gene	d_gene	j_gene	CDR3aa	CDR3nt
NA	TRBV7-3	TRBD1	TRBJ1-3	CASSRDRGNTIYF	TGTGCCAGCAGCCGGGACAGGGGAAACACCATATATTTT
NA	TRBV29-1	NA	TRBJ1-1	CSVETGVGAFF	TGCAGCGTTGAAACTGGGGTTGGCGCTTTCTTT
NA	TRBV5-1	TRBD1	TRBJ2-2	CASSLYGQGNTGELFF	TGCGCCAGCAGCTTATACGGACAGGGGAACACCGGGGAGCTGTTTTTT
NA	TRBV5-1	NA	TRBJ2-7	CASSLINEQYF	TGCGCCAGCAGCTTGATCAACGAGCAGTACTTC
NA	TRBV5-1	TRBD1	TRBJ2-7	CASSRDRVFEQYF	TGCGCCAGCAGCCGGGACAGGGTCTTCGAGCAGTACTTC
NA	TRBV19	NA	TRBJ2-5	CASSIDFGGETQYF	TGTGCCAGTAGTATAGATTTCGGCGGGGAGACCCAGTACTTC
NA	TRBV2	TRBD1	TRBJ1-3	CASARQGAADTIYF	TGTGCCAGCGCGAGACAGGGGGCGGCGGACACCATATATTTT
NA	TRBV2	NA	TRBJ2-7	CASSEVYEQYF	TGTGCCAGCAGTGAAGTCTACGAGCAGTACTTC
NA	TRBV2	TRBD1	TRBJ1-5	CASRADRAGNQPQHF	TGTGCCAGCAGAGCCGACAGGGCGGGCAATCAGCCCCAGCATTTT
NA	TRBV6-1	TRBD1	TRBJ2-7	CATSSGQGTYEQYF	TGTGCCACTTCCTCGGGACAGGGGACCTACGAGCAGTACTTC
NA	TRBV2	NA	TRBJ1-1	CASSGDYNTEAFF	TGTGCCAGCAGCGGGGACTACAACACTGAAGCTTTCTTT
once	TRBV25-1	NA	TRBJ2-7	CASRKNYEQYF	TGTGCCAGCAGGAAGAACTACGAGCAGTACTTC
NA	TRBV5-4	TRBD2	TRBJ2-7	CASSLGGTSGSYEQYF	TGTGCCAGCAGCTTGGGTGGGACTAGCGGGAGCTACGAGCAGTACTTC
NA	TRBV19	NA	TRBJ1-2	CASSVLRGLPGGYTF	TGTGCCAGTAGTGTACTACGAGGCCTACCCGGAGGCTACACCTTC
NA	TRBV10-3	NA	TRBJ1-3	CAISSSGNTIYF	TGTGCCATCAGTAGCTCTGGAAACACCATATATTTT
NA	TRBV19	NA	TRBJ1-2	CASRTGDGYTF	TGTGCCAGTAGAACAGGCGATGGCTACACCTTC